The 25 T cell receptor beta chains given below trace back to one sample, sequenced in a study of T cells after yellow fever vaccination. TCRdb re-called the 5' RACE reads through MiXCR, storing one row per CDR3 protein. The sample lists some 390,000 distinct CDR3 sequences, around 6.5% occurring once. Sequencing used PBMCs, obtained 5 days after the yellow fever booster vaccination. These receptors all stem from a man aged 25 to 40 who received the YFV17D yellow fever vaccine.

This chain uses TRBV29-1 with TRBJ2-3; no reliable D call. The germline gives CDR1 SQVTM, CDR2 ANQGSEA. With 4 bases removed from V and 9 bases from J, the gap between germline ends came to 5 bases. CDR3 length equals 9 residues. CDR3 amino acids: CSVGNTQYF. The CDR3 DNA reads TGCAGCGTTGGTAACACGCAGTATTTT.

V usage is TRBV28 and J usage is TRBJ2-1; no firm D call. CDR3 length: 11 residues. V dropped 8 bases and J dropped 9 bases, with 11 bases sitting between them. Germline V gene lookup returns CDR1 MDHEN and CDR2 SYDVKM. CDR3 in amino acids: CASLLESEQFF. CDR3 nucleotides: TGTGCCAGCCTACTCGAGAGTGAGCAGTTCTTC.

This clonotype was observed many times. The chain carries TRBV6-2 or TRBV6-3 and TRBJ2-7; 9 bases line up with TRBD2. This CDR3 is built from 12 residues. Per germline, CDR1 MNHEY and CDR2 SVGEGT. After removal of 5 bases from V and 12 bases from J, the junction contained 8 bases not matched to a gene. The CDR3 sequence: CASSQREAPRYF. CDR3 coding DNA: TGTGCCAGCAGTCAGCGGGAGGCTCCCCGGTACTTC.

This clonotype was found many times. V gene TRBV7-6 combines with J gene TRBJ2-7; a possible D gene is TRBD2 (5 bases). Germline CDR1 SGHVS, CDR2 FNYEAQ. This CDR3 is built from 15 residues. With 0 bases removed from V and 0 bases from J, the gap between germline ends came to 9 bases. The DNA of the CDR3 is TGTGCCAGCAGCTTAGCGGGAGATTCCTCCTACGAGCAGTACTTC. Residues: CASSLAGDSSYEQYF. The variable domain in full, with the rest retrieved from reference TRBV7-6 and TRBJ2-7, is GAGVSQSPRYKVTKRGQDVALRCDPISGHVSLYWYRQALGQGPEFLTYFNYEAQQDKSGLPNDRFSAERPEGSISTLTIQRTEQRDSAMYRCASSLAGDSSYEQYFGPGTRLTVT.

This clonotype has at least ten counts. The genes are TRBV15 and TRBJ2-3; D uncertain. Per the germline V gene, CDR1 is LNHNV and CDR2 is YYDKDF (reference sequence). CDR3 length: 14 amino acids. The V end lost 6 bases, the J end lost 5 bases, and 15 bases lay between the germline ends. The CDR3 reads CATSSVGAVDTQYF. In nucleotides, the CDR3 is TGTGCCACCAGTTCTGTTGGAGCCGTAGATACGCAGTATTTT.

This clonotype showed up just a few times. For the CDR3, the DNA is TGTGCCAGCAGGATTGGTGGGCTAGCGGGAGGTGGGCAGTACTTC. As protein: CASRIGGLAGGGQYF. V gene TRBV12-3 or TRBV12-4 combines with J gene TRBJ2-7; 11 bases fit TRBD2. The CDR3 length is 15 residues. Trimming at V came to 6 bases and at J to 9 bases, leaving 13 bases not matched to a gene.

The V call is TRBV20-1, the J call TRBJ2-1; weak D call: TRBD2 (6 bases). Germline V lookup: CDR1 DFQATT, CDR2 SNEGSKA (reference sequence). The CDR3 loop spans 13 amino acids. V was shortened by 6 bases and J by 7 bases, with 16 bases between the two germline ends. This CDR3 is CSAAWDSINEQFF. Written as DNA, the CDR3 is TGCAGTGCGGCCTGGGACTCAATAAATGAGCAGTTCTTC.

This clonotype was counted a few times. The chain joins TRBV29-1 to TRBJ1-1; D call uncertain. Per the germline V gene, CDR1 is SQVTM and CDR2 is ANQGSEA. This CDR3 is 13 amino acids long. Trimming shortened V by 4 bases and J by 0 bases, and 9 bases separated the two germline ends. The CDR3 reads CSVVSTLNTEAFF. CDR3 bases: TGCAGCGTTGTCTCCACGTTGAACACTGAAGCTTTCTTT.

Ten or more counts support this clonotype. This chain uses TRBV10-3 with TRBJ2-1, with TRBD1 as a possible D gene (5 bases). V was clipped by 8 bases and J by 5 bases, with 16 bases between them. This CDR3 is 14 amino acids long. The V gene's germline CDR1 is ENHRY and CDR2 SYGVKD. CDR3 nucleotide sequence: TGTGCCATCGGGGCGACCGCCGACCACAATGAGCAGTTCTTC. Translation gives CAIGATADHNEQFF.

On this clonotype itself: A far larger clone differs by one base, so this is likely a read error. The chain uses TRBV19 and TRBJ2-3, with TRBD2 identical over 8 bases. This CDR3 has 14 residues. Germline CDR1 LNHDA, CDR2 SQIVND (reference sequence). V was pared by 8 bases and J by 0 bases, with 4 bases of the junction left unmatched. CDR3 nucleotides: TGTGCCAGTTGCCCTAGCGGGAGCACAGATACGCAGTATTTT. It translates to CASCPSGSTDTQYF. Together with reference TRBV19 and TRBJ2-3, the CDR3 gives the full variable domain: DGGITQSPKYLFRKEGQNVTLSCEQNLNHDAMYWYRQDPGQGLRLIYYSQIVNDFQKGDIAEGYSVSREKKESFPLTVTSAQKNPTAFYLCASCPSGSTDTQYFGPGTRLTVL.

The chain recombines TRBV5-4 with TRBJ1-2, with 10 bases that match TRBD1. V was pared by 4 bases and J by 6 bases, with 9 bases of the junction left unmatched. The CDR3 totals 15 residues. Per the germline V gene, CDR1 is SGHNT and CDR2 is YYREEE (reference sequence). The CDR3, as DNA: TGTGCCAGCAGCGGGGGGACAGGGGATCCCAATGGCTACACCTTC. This encodes CASSGGTGDPNGYTF.

The sample holds many counts of this clonotype. The chain uses TRBV29-1 and TRBJ2-3, with a possible D match to TRBD2 (5 bases). The CDR3 is 11 amino acids. The germline V gene has CDR1 SQVTM and CDR2 ANQGSEA. V shed 6 bases and J shed 4 bases, with 8 bases lying between them. The CDR3 sequence: CSVGAADTQYF. CDR3 coding DNA: TGCAGCGTGGGAGCGGCAGATACGCAGTATTTT.

The V and J genes are TRBV6-5 and TRBJ2-5; D uncertain. V lost 1 base and J 7 bases, leaving 19 bases between the germline ends. The CDR3 loop spans 16 amino acids. Germline V CDR1 and CDR2: MNHEY, SVGAGI. This CDR3 reads CASSYLPVGVVGTQYF. CDR3 sequence (DNA): TGTGCCAGCAGTTACTTACCGGTTGGAGTAGTAGGGACCCAGTACTTC.

The rearrangement joins TRBV25-1 to TRBJ2-3; D perhaps matches TRBD1 (6 bases). CDR1 is MGHDK and CDR2 is SYGVNS in the germline V gene. Deletions cut 7 bases from V and 4 bases from J, with 15 bases between. The CDR3 sequence is 14 residues long. The CDR3, as DNA: TGTGCCAGCACAAAGTCGAAGGGGGCAGATACGCAGTATTTT. Its translation: CASTKSKGADTQYF.

This clonotype has ten or more counts. The chain combines TRBV7-2 with TRBJ2-3, with TRBD1 matching 8 bases. Germline V gives CDR1 SGHTA, CDR2 FQGNSA. This CDR3 region has 15 residues. The V gene end was trimmed by 1 base and the J gene end by 2 bases; junction bases not matched to a gene: 2. CDR3 sequence: CASSLGGQATDTQYF. CDR3 bases: TGTGCCAGCAGCTTAGGGGGACAGGCCACAGATACGCAGTATTTT.

This clonotype was observed at least ten times. The chain uses TRBV2 and TRBJ2-3, with 8 bases matching TRBD2. CDR1 is SNHLY, CDR2 FYNNEI, per germline. The CDR3 runs to 16 residues. The V segment lost 5 bases and the J segment 5 bases; nucleotides outside the gene matches: 12. CDR3 amino acids: CASSSISGTQGDTQYF. DNA of the CDR3: TGTGCCAGCAGTTCCATTAGCGGGACCCAGGGAGATACGCAGTATTTT.

Only a few counts were recorded for this clonotype. This chain uses TRBV7-2 with TRBJ2-5; D is uncertain. Germline values: CDR1 SGHTA, CDR2 FQGNSA. The CDR3 runs to 12 residues. V lost 5 bases and J 3 bases, leaving 7 bases between the germline ends. The CDR3 nucleotides are TGTGCCAGCAGCCCGCAAAAAGAGACCCAGTACTTC. It codes for CASSPQKETQYF.

This clonotype was counted at least ten times. The rearrangement joins TRBV28 to TRBJ2-3; D possibly uses TRBD1 or TRBD2 (7 bases each). Germline CDR1 and CDR2: MDHEN and SYDVKM. This CDR3 has 17 amino acids. Trimming left V 5 bases short and J 2 bases short, with 20 bases between. CDR3 residues: CASSVGGGGIATDTQYF. In nucleotides, the CDR3 is TGTGCCAGCAGTGTGGGAGGGGGCGGCATAGCCACAGATACGCAGTATTTT.

This clonotype showed up many times. The chain recombines TRBV7-2 with TRBJ2-5; TRBD2 agrees at 10 bases. V lost 5 bases and J lost 5; bases outside the gene matches: 11. Looked up from germline, CDR1 is SGHTA and CDR2 is FQGNSA. The CDR3 has 16 amino acids. The CDR3 DNA is TGTGCCAGCAGCCAAAATACGGGACTAGCGCAGGAGACCCAGTACTTC. Residues: CASSQNTGLAQETQYF.

This clonotype was counted many times. The V and J genes are TRBV5-1 and TRBJ1-2; 10 nucleotides align to TRBD1. V dropped 0 bases and J dropped 2; count of bases not matched to a gene: 1. The CDR3 extends over 15 amino acids. The germline CDR1 and CDR2 sequences are SGHRS and YFSETQ. For the CDR3, the DNA is TGCGCCAGCAGCTTGGGACAGGGGGCGAACTATGGCTACACCTTC. It translates to CASSLGQGANYGYTF.

The J gene is TRBJ2-7, the V gene TRBV20-1; weak D call: TRBD2 (5 bases). CDR3 length equals 12 residues. The V and J ends lost 4 bases and 7 bases respectively, with 14 bases between them. In germline, CDR1 is DFQATT, CDR2 SNEGSKA (reference sequence). The CDR3 DNA sequence: TGCAGTGCTACCACGATAGCGTGGGAGCAGTACTTC. It codes for CSATTIAWEQYF.

Ten or more counts support this clonotype. This chain links TRBV7-9 with TRBJ2-7; a weak D match, TRBD2 (6 bases). Trimming left V 4 bases short and J 4 bases short, with 11 bases between. The germline CDR1 and CDR2 sequences are SEHNR and FQNEAQ (reference sequence). The CDR3 extends over 13 amino acids. CDR3 amino acids: CASSSRGRYEQYF. The CDR3 nucleotides are TGTGCCAGCAGCTCCCGGGGGAGGTACGAGCAGTACTTC.

In this sample, this clonotype turned up many times. The CDR3 protein is CASSRLREGGPWNEQFF. CDR3 bases: TGCGCCAGCAGCCGTCTCCGGGAGGGAGGGCCTTGGAATGAGCAGTTCTTC. The V and J genes are TRBV4-3 and TRBJ2-1; TRBD2 aligns across 8 bases. The V gene end was trimmed by 4 bases and the J gene end by 7 bases; junction bases not matched to a gene: 15. This CDR3 comprises 17 residues. CDR1 LGHNA and CDR2 YSLEER come from the germline V gene.

V is TRBV7-2 and J is TRBJ2-3; D is unresolved. V lost 5 bases and J lost 4, with 10 bases in between. Germline CDR1 is SGHTA and CDR2 is FQGNSA. The CDR3 totals 13 residues. CDR3 in DNA: TGTGCCAGCAGCCCCTCCTCAGCAGATACGCAGTATTTT. This codes for CASSPSSADTQYF. Filled out from reference TRBV7-2 and TRBJ2-3, the complete variable domain reads GAGVSQSPSNKVTEKGKDVELRCDPISGHTALYWYRQSLGQGLEFLIYFQGNSAPDKSGLPSDRFSAERTGGSVSTLTIQRTQQEDSAVYLCASSPSSADTQYFGPGTRLTVL.

The chain uses TRBV12-3 or TRBV12-4 and TRBJ2-1; 11 bases align to TRBD1. The CDR3 extends over 17 amino acids. The V gene end was trimmed by 3 bases and the J gene end by 8 bases; junction bases not matched to a gene: 12. As DNA, the CDR3 is TGTGCCAGCAGTTTTTTAACGCCGGGACAGGGGGAATATGAGCAGTTCTTC. Translating gives CASSFLTPGQGEYEQFF.